This T cell receptor beta chain was recorded in a study of T cell responses to AZD1222 COVID-19 vaccine. The CDR3 consists of 15 residues. V lost 0 bases and J lost 3, with 9 bases in between. TCRdb keeps only in-frame clones here, not all; method: immunoSEQ multiplex PCR. The sample has around 140,000 clones, over 85% seen once; the top ten hold about 1.5%. Specimen: peripheral blood, collected on day 0 of AZD1222 vaccination. The V and J genes are TRBV23-1 and TRBJ1-5; the D is unclear. TRBV23-1 is noted as an ORF with a role that remains uncertain. The sequence came from an adult in good health. CDR3 sequence reads: CASSQSLAYNQPQHF. The CDR3 nucleotides read TGCGCCAGCAGTCAATCGCTAGCTTACAATCAGCCCCAGCATTTT.